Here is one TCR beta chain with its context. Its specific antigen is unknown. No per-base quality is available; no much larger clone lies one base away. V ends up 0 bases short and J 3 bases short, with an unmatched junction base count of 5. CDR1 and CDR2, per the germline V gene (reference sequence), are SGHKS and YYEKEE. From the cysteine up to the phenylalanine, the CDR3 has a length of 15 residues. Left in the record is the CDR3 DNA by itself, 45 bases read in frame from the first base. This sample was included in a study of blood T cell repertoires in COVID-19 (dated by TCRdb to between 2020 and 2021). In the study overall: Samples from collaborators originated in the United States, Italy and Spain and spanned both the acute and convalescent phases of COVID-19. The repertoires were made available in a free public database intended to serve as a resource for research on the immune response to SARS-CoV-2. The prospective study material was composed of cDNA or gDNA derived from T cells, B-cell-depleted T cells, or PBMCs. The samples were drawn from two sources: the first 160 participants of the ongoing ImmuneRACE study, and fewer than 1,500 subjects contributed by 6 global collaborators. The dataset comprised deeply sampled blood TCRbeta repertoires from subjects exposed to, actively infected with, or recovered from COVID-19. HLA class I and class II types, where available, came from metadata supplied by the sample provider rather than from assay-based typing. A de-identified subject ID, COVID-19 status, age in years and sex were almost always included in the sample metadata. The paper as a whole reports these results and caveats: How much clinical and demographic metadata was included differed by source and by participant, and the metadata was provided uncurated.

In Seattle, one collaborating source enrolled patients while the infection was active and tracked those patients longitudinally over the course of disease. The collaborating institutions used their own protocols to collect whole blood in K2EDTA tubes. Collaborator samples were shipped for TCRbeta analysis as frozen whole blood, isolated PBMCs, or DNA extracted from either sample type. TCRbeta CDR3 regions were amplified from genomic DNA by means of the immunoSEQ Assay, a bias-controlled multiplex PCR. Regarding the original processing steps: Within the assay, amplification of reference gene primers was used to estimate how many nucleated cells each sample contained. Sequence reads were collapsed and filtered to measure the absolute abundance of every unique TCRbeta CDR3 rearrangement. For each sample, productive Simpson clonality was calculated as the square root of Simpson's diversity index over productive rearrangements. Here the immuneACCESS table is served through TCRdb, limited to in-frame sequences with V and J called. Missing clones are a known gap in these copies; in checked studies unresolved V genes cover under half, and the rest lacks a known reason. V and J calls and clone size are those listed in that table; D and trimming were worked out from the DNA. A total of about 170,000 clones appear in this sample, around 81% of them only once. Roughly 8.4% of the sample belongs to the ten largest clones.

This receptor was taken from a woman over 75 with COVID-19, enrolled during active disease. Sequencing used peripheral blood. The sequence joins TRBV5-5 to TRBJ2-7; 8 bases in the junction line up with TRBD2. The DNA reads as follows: TGTGCCAGCAGCTTGGCCACTAGCGGCTTCTACGAGCAGTACTTC. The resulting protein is CASSLATSGFYEQYF.